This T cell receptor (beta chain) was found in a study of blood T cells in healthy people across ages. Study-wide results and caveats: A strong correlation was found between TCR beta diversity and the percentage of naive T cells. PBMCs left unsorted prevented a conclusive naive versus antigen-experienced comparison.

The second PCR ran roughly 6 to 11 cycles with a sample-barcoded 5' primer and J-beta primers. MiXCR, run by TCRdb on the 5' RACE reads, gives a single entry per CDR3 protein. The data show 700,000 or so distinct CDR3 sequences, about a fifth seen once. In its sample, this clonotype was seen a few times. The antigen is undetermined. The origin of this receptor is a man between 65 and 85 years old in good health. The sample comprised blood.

CDR3: CATSDQGPPSYNEQFF. The DNA for the CDR3 is TGTGCCACCAGTGATCAGGGACCGCCCTCCTACAATGAGCAGTTCTTC. The rearrangement links TRBV24-1 to TRBJ2-1; TRBD1 or TRBD2 may be the D gene (5 bases each). The length of the CDR3 is 16 residues. The V end lost 3 bases, the J end lost 0 bases, and 11 bases lay between the germline ends. Germline assignment: CDR1 KGHDR and CDR2 SFDVKD.